This TCR beta chain is drawn from a study of blood T cell repertoires in COVID-19. Background on the study: Collection of acute and convalescent COVID-19 samples took place in the United States, Italy and Spain. From T cells, B-cell-depleted T cells, or PBMCs came the material, which was cDNA or gDNA.

While infection was still active, Seattle patients were enrolled and then followed longitudinally. Trimming stripped 1 base from V and 2 bases from J, with 14 bases between. CDR1 is SSHAT, CDR2 FNYEAQ, per germline (reference sequence). The length of the CDR3 is 16 residues. How the authors handled the data: Nucleated cell counts were estimated from reference gene primer amplification. Generated by immunoSEQ multiplex PCR, the TCRdb table keeps only in-frame clones and is missing some. V, J and clone size were drawn from that table, and D and trimming were deduced from the DNA. The sample holds over 130,000 clones; about 88% are singletons and the top ten take 2.5% to 3%.

The V call is TRBV7-7, the J call TRBJ2-5, with D perhaps matching TRBD2 (6 bases). The material sequenced was peripheral blood. This sequence originates from a human donor with COVID-19, enrolled during active disease. The donor label of this sample is uncertain. The DNA for the CDR3 is TGTGCCAGCAGCTTAGAGGGTTGGGGGACTCAAGAGACCCAGTACTTC. Its protein is CASSLEGWGTQETQYF. Full variable domain (outside the CDR3, taken from reference TRBV7-7 and TRBJ2-5): GAGVSQSPRYKVTKRGQDVTLRCDPISSHATLYWYQQALGQGPEFLTYFNYEAQPDKSGLPSDRFSAERPEGSISTLTIQRTEQRDSAMYRCASSLEGWGTQETQYFGPGTRLLVL.